Below are 25 T cell receptor beta chains sequenced from a single sample in a study of blood T cell repertoires in COVID-19. Here immunoSEQ multiplex PCR was the method, and the copy in TCRdb shows in-frame clones only, minus some. In the table there are around 260,000 clones, roughly 90% of which are singletons. The specimen sequenced was peripheral blood. The receptor source for this set is a young woman with active or convalescent COVID-19.

The rearrangement links TRBV27 to TRBJ2-3, with D unclear. The germline CDR1 and CDR2 sequences are MNHEY and SMNVEV (reference sequence). There are 14 residues in the CDR3. V was clipped by 2 bases and J by 2 bases, with 8 bases between them. The CDR3 loop is CASSLDLATDTQYF. In DNA, the CDR3 is TGTGCCAGCAGTTTAGACTTAGCCACAGATACGCAGTATTTT.

The chain carries TRBV19 and TRBJ1-5; no clear D gene. V was clipped by 2 bases and J by 4 bases, with 6 bases between them. The CDR3 spans 13 residues. Germline V lookup: CDR1 LNHDA, CDR2 SQIVND (reference sequence). This chain's CDR3 is CASSITANQPQHF. The DNA for the CDR3 is TGTGCCAGTAGTATAACAGCTAATCAGCCCCAGCATTTT. Filled out from reference TRBV19 and TRBJ1-5, the complete variable domain reads DGGITQSPKYLFRKEGQNVTLSCEQNLNHDAMYWYRQDPGQGLRLIYYSQIVNDFQKGDIAEGYSVSREKKESFPLTVTSAQKNPTAFYLCASSITANQPQHFGDGTRLSIL.

The chain is built from TRBV30 and TRBJ1-4; possible D gene TRBD1, 5 bases. Per the germline V gene, CDR1 is GTSNPN and CDR2 is SVGIG (reference sequence). V lost 0 bases, J lost 4 bases, and 12 bases lay in between. The CDR3 sequence is 15 residues long. This CDR3 reads CAWSVQARYNEKLFF. The CDR3 DNA reads TGTGCCTGGAGTGTACAGGCCCGCTATAATGAAAAACTGTTTTTT.

The chain joins TRBV19 to TRBJ1-2, with D possibly being TRBD1 (5 bases). This CDR3 is 14 amino acids long. V was shortened by 2 bases and J by 3 bases, with 10 bases between the two germline ends. Germline CDR1 and CDR2: LNHDA and SQIVND (reference sequence). The CDR3 bases are TGTGCCAGTAGTATAAACAGGTTGGACTATGGCTACACCTTC. Its protein product is CASSINRLDYGYTF.

This sequence joins TRBV28 and TRBJ2-6; D is uncertain. Trimming took off 10 bases at V and 4 bases at J, with 5 bases between the two ends. The CDR3 covers 11 residues. Looked up from germline, CDR1 is MDHEN and CDR2 is SYDVKM. Here the CDR3 DNA reads TGTGCCACCCAGGGGGCCAACGTCCTGACTTTC. Its translation: CATQGANVLTF.

The J gene is TRBJ1-2, the V gene TRBV7-2; TRBD1 aligns across 7 bases. Per germline, CDR1 SGHTA and CDR2 FQGNSA. V shed 2 bases and J 3 bases; nucleotides not matched to a gene: 3. This CDR3 has 14 amino acids. The chain's CDR3 is CASSLFQGDYGYTF. CDR3 nucleotide sequence: TGTGCCAGCAGCTTATTTCAGGGGGACTATGGCTACACCTTC.

This sequence joins TRBV10-3 and TRBJ1-4; perhaps TRBD1 as D (5 bases). This CDR3 contains 15 residues. The V gene lost 5 bases and the J gene lost 8 bases, with 18 bases spanning the gap. The germline V gene encodes CDR1 ENHRY and CDR2 SYGVKD. This chain's CDR3 is CAISPDPGGVEKLFF. DNA of the CDR3: TGTGCCATCAGTCCAGACCCTGGGGGGGTGGAAAAACTGTTTTTT.

The chain links TRBV6-2 or TRBV6-3 to TRBJ2-7; the match to TRBD1 covers 10 bases. V was clipped by 0 bases and J by 3 bases; unmatched bases: 2. The CDR3 contains 15 residues. CDR1 and CDR2 (germline): MNHEY, SVGEGT. The CDR3 loop is CASSYSGTGVYEQYF. The CDR3 DNA is TGTGCCAGCAGTTACTCCGGGACAGGGGTCTACGAGCAGTACTTC.

The chain's CDR3 is CASSKFAEKAYEQYF. For the CDR3, the DNA is TGTGCCAGCAGTAAATTTGCGGAGAAGGCCTACGAGCAGTACTTC. The chain combines TRBV6-5 with TRBJ2-7; no definite D call. Trimming removed 5 bases from V and 2 bases from J, with 16 bases in between. Germline V CDR1 and CDR2: MNHEY, SVGAGI. The CDR3 contains 15 residues.

The rearrangement joins TRBV15 to TRBJ2-3; TRBD2 matches at 7 bases. V gave up 6 bases and J gave up 2 bases; unmatched junction bases: 8. The CDR3 sequence is 15 residues long. Germline CDR1 reads LNHNV; CDR2 reads YYDKDF (reference sequence). The CDR3 protein is CATRGGNLITDTQYF. The DNA of the CDR3 is TGTGCCACCAGGGGGGGGAACTTAATCACAGATACGCAGTATTTT.

The chain combines TRBV30 with TRBJ1-1, with 7 bases that match TRBD1. The CDR3 totals 15 residues. With V trimmed by 1 base and J by 4 bases, 9 bases remained unmatched. Germline lookup yields CDR1 GTSNPN and CDR2 SVGIG (reference sequence). CDR3 loop: CAWSASRQGPTEAFF. The CDR3 DNA is TGTGCCTGGAGTGCTTCTCGACAGGGTCCCACTGAAGCTTTCTTT.

This clone was observed a single time. The chain employs TRBV9 and TRBJ2-5; a weak D match, TRBD1 (5 bases). Trimming pared 2 bases from V and 3 bases from J, leaving 17 bases between. Per the germline V gene, CDR1 is SGDLS and CDR2 is YYNGEE. CDR3 length equals 16 residues. CDR3 sequence (DNA): TGTGCCAGCAGCGTCGCCCTGGGGCCGGACGAAGAGACCCAGTACTTC. This gives the protein CASSVALGPDEETQYF.

This chain links TRBV2 with TRBJ2-3, with 11 bases aligning to TRBD2. The CDR3 consists of 15 residues. Germline V gene sequence: CDR1 SNHLY, CDR2 FYNNEI. With 3 bases clipped from V and 8 bases from J, the junction kept 7 bases outside the gene matches. This chain's CDR3 is CASSDSSGGAGTQYF. The CDR3 nucleotides read TGTGCCAGCAGTGATAGTAGCGGGGGGGCAGGTACGCAGTATTTT.

V gene TRBV2 combines with J gene TRBJ2-7; the D is unclear. Germline V gene data show CDR1 as SNHLY and CDR2 as FYNNEI. V lost 0 bases to trimming and J lost 3 bases, with 6 bases between them. The CDR3 extends over 13 amino acids. CDR3 in DNA: TGTGCCAGCAGTGAAGCTACAAACTACGAGCAGTACTTC. It codes for CASSEATNYEQYF.

Only a few counts were recorded for this clone. The V call is TRBV15, the J call TRBJ1-4; D is uncertain. V dropped 0 bases and J dropped 0 bases, with 8 bases sitting between them. This CDR3 is 16 amino acids long. Looked up from germline, CDR1 is LNHNV and CDR2 is YYDKDF (reference sequence). CDR3 protein: CATSRDKAATNEKLFF. The CDR3 DNA is TGTGCCACCAGCAGAGATAAAGCCGCAACTAATGAAAAACTGTTTTTT.

This chain's CDR3 is CASHWDRTQRNTEAFF. The DNA of the CDR3 is TGTGCCAGCCATTGGGACAGGACGCAAAGGAACACTGAAGCTTTCTTT. The chain uses TRBV21-1 and TRBJ1-1; the D call in the table, TRBD1, was not verified against the DNA. TRBV21-1 is a pseudogene. This CDR3 has 16 residues.

This clone turned up a few times. The J gene is TRBJ1-4, the V gene TRBV28, with a tentative D call TRBD1 (5 bases). Germline V gene lookup returns CDR1 MDHEN and CDR2 SYDVKM. The CDR3 is made up of 15 amino acids. The germline V and J ends were trimmed by 2 bases and 8 bases, with 15 bases remaining between them. CDR3 region: CASSLIAGSGEKLFF. CDR3 DNA sequence: TGTGCCAGCAGTTTAATCGCAGGGTCTGGAGAAAAACTGTTTTTT.

CDR3 loop: CASSEDSLNTEAFF. Written as DNA, the CDR3 is TGCGCCAGCAGTGAGGACAGCTTGAACACTGAAGCTTTCTTT. This chain links TRBV10-1 with TRBJ1-1; D perhaps matches TRBD1 (5 bases). Between the trimmed V and J ends, which lost 2 bases and 0 bases, there was a span of 7 bases. The CDR3 runs 14 residues. CDR1 is WNHNN, CDR2 SYGVQD, per germline (reference sequence).

This rearrangement joins TRBV28 to TRBJ1-2, with TRBD1 matching over 9 bases. Germline values: CDR1 MDHEN, CDR2 SYDVKM. The CDR3 loop spans 17 amino acids. Trimming cost V 5 bases and J 6 bases; bases outside gene matches: 16. The CDR3 sequence is CASSPLQGAGISHGYTF. Here the CDR3 DNA reads TGTGCCAGCAGTCCTCTACAGGGGGCAGGAATATCACATGGCTACACCTTC.

V usage is TRBV5-5 and J usage is TRBJ1-1; 8 bases are a match to TRBD1. The V and J ends lost 3 bases and 5 bases, in that order; junction bases with no gene match: 6. The CDR3 spans 14 residues. Germline assignment: CDR1 SGHKS and CDR2 YYEKEE (reference sequence). The CDR3 region has the DNA TGTGCCAGCAGCTGGACAGGGAAGGAGACTGAAGCTTTCTTT. Protein product: CASSWTGKETEAFF.

With regard to this clone: At the DNA level, this CDR3 is encoded by other sequences in the same sample as well. This rearrangement joins TRBV29-1 to TRBJ2-1, with TRBD2 matching over 9 bases. From germline, CDR1 is SQVTM and CDR2 ANQGSEA. The CDR3 totals 16 residues. V shed 1 base and J 3 bases; nucleotides not matched to a gene: 7. The CDR3: CSVEVALAGIYNEQFF. CDR3 DNA sequence: TGCAGCGTTGAAGTCGCCCTAGCGGGGATCTACAATGAGCAGTTCTTC.

The rearrangement links TRBV5-6 to TRBJ2-7, with D hard to call. The V end lost 2 bases, the J end lost 3 bases, and 6 bases lay between the germline ends. Germline CDR1 SGHDT, CDR2 YYEEEE. The CDR3 has 12 amino acids. CDR3 residues: CASSLSGYEQYF. In nucleotides, the CDR3 is TGTGCCAGCAGCTTATCAGGCTACGAGCAGTACTTC.

This clone has a single count. This chain joins TRBV5-1 and TRBJ2-7; D possibly corresponds to TRBD2 (6 bases). CDR1 is SGHRS and CDR2 is YFSETQ in the germline V gene. Trimming left V 4 bases short and J 4 bases short, with 15 bases between. CDR3 size: 14 residues. CDR3 sequence reads: CASSSQGGGYEQYF. The CDR3 DNA reads as TGCGCCAGCAGCAGCCAGGGAGGAGGGTACGAGCAGTACTTC.

The CDR3 is CASSLTGMEQFF. In DNA form, the CDR3 reads TGTGCCAGCAGTTTAACAGGGATGGAGCAGTTCTTC. The gene calls are TRBV28 and TRBJ2-1; maybe TRBD1 (6 bases). CDR3 size: 12 residues. Germline V gene data show CDR1 as MDHEN and CDR2 as SYDVKM. V was clipped by 2 bases and J by 10 bases, with 9 bases between them.

This chain joins TRBV6-5 and TRBJ2-7; 7 bases line up with TRBD1. The CDR3 is made up of 10 amino acids. Germline CDR1 and CDR2: MNHEY and SVGAGI. The CDR3, as DNA: TGTGCCAGCAGTCGGGACAGCCACGGTGTC. It specifies CASSRDSHGV.